The entry that follows covers one T cell receptor beta chain sequence. Its target is unknown. This sample was included in a study of cytomegalovirus exposure and HLA in healthy donors. Study findings and constraints: Being productive about 90% or about 30% of the time was typical of most TCR beta V segments in an earlier analysis.

Primers: 60 Vbeta forward and 13 Jbeta reverse. TCRdb's table, derived via immunoSEQ multiplex PCR, lists solely in-frame clones and lacks some. Counted here are hundreds of thousands of clones, approximately 70% occurring once; the ten biggest clones make up over 2%. Trimming left V 3 bases short and J 5 bases short, with 5 bases between. CDR3 size: 11 residues. Germline V gene sequence: CDR1 SGHTA, CDR2 FQGNSA. Sample: PBMCs. The source is a female donor in good health and CMV-seronegative. The chain couples TRBV7-2 to TRBJ2-7; D uncertain. The CDR3 reads CASSFHNEQYF. DNA of the CDR3: TGTGCCAGCAGCTTTCACAACGAGCAGTACTTC. The entire variable domain, with the rest obtained from reference TRBV7-2 and TRBJ2-7, is as follows: GAGVSQSPSNKVTEKGKDVELRCDPISGHTALYWYRQSLGQGLEFLIYFQGNSAPDKSGLPSDRFSAERTGGSVSTLTIQRTQQEDSAVYLCASSFHNEQYFGPGTRLTVT.